The clone carrying this TCR beta chain was seen ten or more times. Time point here: sample taken at primary tumor resection. No cell sorting; template was whole RNA from tumor, lung tissue or PBMC. The donors, more than 55 patients with untreated early-stage non-small cell lung cancer, provided the samples. TCRdb processed the 5' RACE reads anew with MiXCR; each CDR3 protein has one entry. The profile covers around 40,000 distinct CDR3 sequences, with approximately 6.3% appearing a single time and roughly 12% taken by the ten largest. The CDR3 loop spans 14 amino acids. Per the germline V gene, CDR1 is SQVTM and CDR2 is ANQGSEA. V gave up 3 bases and J gave up 0 bases, with 8 bases separating them. These data originate in a study of spatial heterogeneity in lung cancer.

This sequence originates from a male donor with early-stage non-small cell lung cancer. This material consisted of PBMCs, taken at surgery. V and J are TRBV29-1 and TRBJ2-2, with D perhaps matching TRBD1 (5 bases). The CDR3 DNA reads TGCAGCGTTGAGCAGGGCTCGAACACCGGGGAGCTGTTTTTT. Encoded protein: CSVEQGSNTGELFF.